The present TCR beta chain was sequenced within a study of shared clonotypes between healthy human individuals. Study observations and caveats: A small donor pool kept down the genetic and exposure-history diversity that was represented.

TCRdb's copy holds only in-frame clones and misses some; the assay was immunoSEQ multiplex PCR. In the table there are 2,500,000 or so clones, approximately 90% of which are singletons. To note about this clone: Its antigen is currently unknown.

Germline assignment: CDR1 SGHDN and CDR2 FVKESK. This CDR3 contains 12 residues. Trimming stripped 4 bases from V and 11 bases from J, with 14 bases between. The sequencing sample was made of naive CD4+ T cells sorted from blood. The subset is: CD45RA+ positively selected. This chain uses TRBV14 with TRBJ1-1; no reliable D call. The TCR was taken from a man aged 18 to 30 in good health. The CDR3 loop is CASSPWEGAAFF. The CDR3 region has the DNA TGTGCCAGCAGCCCCTGGGAGGGCGCGGCTTTCTTT.